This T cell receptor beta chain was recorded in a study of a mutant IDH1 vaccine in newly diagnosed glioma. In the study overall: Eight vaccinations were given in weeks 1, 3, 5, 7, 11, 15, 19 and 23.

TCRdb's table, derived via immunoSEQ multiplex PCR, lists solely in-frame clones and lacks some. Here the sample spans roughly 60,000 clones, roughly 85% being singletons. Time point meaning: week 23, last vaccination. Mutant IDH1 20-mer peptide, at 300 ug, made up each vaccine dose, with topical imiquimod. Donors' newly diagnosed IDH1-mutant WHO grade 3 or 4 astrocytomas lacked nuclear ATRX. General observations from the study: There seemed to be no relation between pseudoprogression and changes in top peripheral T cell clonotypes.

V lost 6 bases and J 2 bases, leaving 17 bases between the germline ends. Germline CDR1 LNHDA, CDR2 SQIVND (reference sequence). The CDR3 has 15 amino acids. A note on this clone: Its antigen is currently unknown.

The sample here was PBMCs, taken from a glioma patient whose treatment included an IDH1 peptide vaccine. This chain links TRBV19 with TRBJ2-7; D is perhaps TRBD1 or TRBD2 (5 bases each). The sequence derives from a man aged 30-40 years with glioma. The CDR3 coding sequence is TGTGCCAGTAGAAGCCCCGAGGGGAACGCCTACGAGCAGTACTTC. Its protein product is CASRSPEGNAYEQYF.